These T cell receptor beta chains were read from a single sample in a study of blood T cell repertoires in COVID-19. This table comes from immunoSEQ multiplex PCR, and its TCRdb copy is limited to in-frame clones, with some not included. The sample comprises around 100,000 clones, roughly 87% of which are singletons, and 3.1% rests with the top ten. The sample was peripheral blood. Receptor source: a man in his fifties or sixties in a cohort sampled during active COVID-19. Each CDR3 is given with its conserved first and last residue. Each record gives: CDR3 DNA, CDR3 protein, J gene, clone size, D gene, V gene. The D gene is left open where the match is weak. A row's size may be missing; if present it is once, few, many or a size class.

DNA: TGTGCCAGCAGCTTAACCAACACAGATACGCAGTATTTT
CDR3: CASSLTNTDTQYF
J: TRBJ2-3
size: -
D: -
V: TRBV7-3

DNA: TGTGCCAGCAGCTTAGGGGAACAGCCCCAGCATTTT
CDR3: CASSLGEQPQHF
J: TRBJ1-5
size: -
D: -
V: TRBV5-4

DNA: TGCGCCAGCAGCTCGGGACAGACTACCTATGGCTACACCTTC
CDR3: CASSSGQTTYGYTF
J: TRBJ1-2
size: -
D: TRBD1
V: TRBV5-1

DNA: TGTGCCAGCAGCTTTGACGGCCGCAAGACGACGGGAAAACTGTTTTTT
CDR3: CASSFDGRKTTGKLFF
J: TRBJ1-4
size: -
D: -
V: TRBV5-6

DNA: TGCGCCAGCAGCGACTACGGACAGCGGTCCTATAATTCACCCCTCCACTTT
CDR3: CASSDYGQRSYNSPLHF
J: TRBJ1-6
size: few
D: -
V: TRBV10-2

DNA: TGTGCCAGGACGACTAGCGGGGGGTACAATGAGCAGTTCTTC
CDR3: CARTTSGGYNEQFF
J: TRBJ2-1
size: once
D: TRBD2
V: TRBV27

DNA: TGTGCCAGCCACAGACTAGCGGGCAATGAGCAGTTCTTC
CDR3: CASHRLAGNEQFF
J: TRBJ2-1
size: -
D: TRBD2
V: TRBV11-2

DNA: TGCGCCAGCAGCCAAGATATTAGCGGGGGGGCCAGGTCCTACGAGCAGTACTTC
CDR3: CASSQDISGGARSYEQYF
J: TRBJ2-7
size: -
D: TRBD2
V: TRBV4-3

DNA: TGTGCCAGCAGCCTACCCGGACTAGCCACAGATACGCAGTATTTT
CDR3: CASSLPGLATDTQYF
J: TRBJ2-3
size: -
D: TRBD2
V: TRBV5-4

DNA: TGTGCCACCCCTGACATTACGAACACTGAAGCTTTCTTT
CDR3: CATPDITNTEAFF
J: TRBJ1-1
size: -
D: -
V: TRBV6-5

DNA: TGTGCCAGCAGCCACAGGTCTCAGGGTCAGCCCCAGCATTTT
CDR3: CASSHRSQGQPQHF
J: TRBJ1-5
size: -
D: -
V: TRBV3-1/TRBV3-2

DNA: TGTGCCAGCAGCGATCCGGGTGAAGCTTTCTTT
CDR3: CASSDPGEAFF
J: TRBJ1-1
size: -
D: -
V: TRBV7-2

DNA: TGTGCCAGCAGTTTCGGGGGACGCTCTCTCCAAGAGACCCAGTACTTC
CDR3: CASSFGGRSLQETQYF
J: TRBJ2-5
size: -
D: -
V: TRBV28

DNA: TGTGCCATCAGTGAGTCCGGGACTAGCGGGAATGAGCAGTTCTTC
CDR3: CAISESGTSGNEQFF
J: TRBJ2-1
size: -
D: TRBD2
V: TRBV10-3

DNA: TGTGCCAGCAGCTTGGTGCGCGGGGGGGCGCTTACGGATGAGCAGTTCTTC
CDR3: CASSLVRGGALTDEQFF
J: TRBJ2-1
size: -
D: TRBD2
V: TRBV5-4

DNA: TGTGCCAGCAGCTTATACGGTATAGAGACCCAGTACTTC
CDR3: CASSLYGIETQYF
J: TRBJ2-5
size: -
D: -
V: TRBV7-2

DNA: TGTGCCACCAGCAGAGGGGACAGGGGAAATCAGCCCCAGCATTTT
CDR3: CATSRGDRGNQPQHF
J: TRBJ1-5
size: -
D: TRBD1
V: TRBV15

DNA: TGCGCCAGCAGCTTGGCCCGGGGGGCCGGGGATACGCAGTATTTT
CDR3: CASSLARGAGDTQYF
J: TRBJ2-3
size: -
D: -
V: TRBV5-1

DNA: TGCGCCAGCAGTGAATCCCTGGCTAGTTCAGCCACCGGGGAGCTGTTTTTT
CDR3: CASSESLASSATGELFF
J: TRBJ2-2
size: -
D: -
V: TRBV4-1

DNA: TGTGCCAGCAGCTTGGGGGGGCTTGAGACCCAGTACTTC
CDR3: CASSLGGLETQYF
J: TRBJ2-5
size: -
D: -
V: TRBV5-5

DNA: TGTGCCAGCAGCTTGGCCGGGGGACAGGGGGATCAGCCCCAGCATTTT
CDR3: CASSLAGGQGDQPQHF
J: TRBJ1-5
size: -
D: TRBD1
V: TRBV5-6

DNA: TGTGCCTCTCGGGCGACCGGGACTGGGAACACCGGGGAGCTGTTTTTT
CDR3: CASRATGTGNTGELFF
J: TRBJ2-2
size: -
D: -
V: TRBV19

DNA: TGTGCCAGCTCACCGGGACAGAACACTGAAGCTTTCTTT
CDR3: CASSPGQNTEAFF
J: TRBJ1-1
size: -
D: -
V: TRBV18

DNA: TGTGCCAGCGAGGATTCGGATTCACCCCTCCACTTT
CDR3: CASEDSDSPLHF
J: TRBJ1-6
size: -
D: -
V: TRBV5-6

DNA: TGCGCCAGCAGCTTGGCCGTGGCCCAACGGGGGGGACGCCTATACAATGAGCAGTTCTTC
CDR3: CASSLAVAQRGGRLYNEQFF
J: TRBJ2-1
size: -
D: TRBD2
V: TRBV5-1

DNA: TGTGCCAGCAGCTTGTTCCGGGAGCAGTTCTTC
CDR3: CASSLFREQFF
J: TRBJ2-1
size: once
D: -
V: TRBV11-3

DNA: TGTGCCAGCAGTCTCGGGACTAACACTGAAGCTTTCTTT
CDR3: CASSLGTNTEAFF
J: TRBJ1-1
size: -
D: -
V: TRBV27

DNA: TGTGCTAGTGGCCAATCCGGGGGGCCCCGCGAGCAGTACTTC
CDR3: CASGQSGGPREQYF
J: TRBJ2-7
size: -
D: -
V: TRBV12-5

DNA: TGTGCCAGCAGTGTATATGGACAGCGCGGTGGAAACACCATATATTTT
CDR3: CASSVYGQRGGNTIYF
J: TRBJ1-3
size: -
D: -
V: TRBV25-1

DNA: TGCGCCAGCAGCCCGGGAATGGGGGAGACCCAGTACTTC
CDR3: CASSPGMGETQYF
J: TRBJ2-5
size: -
D: -
V: TRBV5-1

DNA: TGTGCCAGCAGCCAATGGGACAGGCGGACTGAAGCTTTCTTT
CDR3: CASSQWDRRTEAFF
J: TRBJ1-1
size: -
D: TRBD1
V: TRBV5-4

DNA: TGTGCCAGCAGTGTAGGGGGAAATCAGCCCCAGCATTTT
CDR3: CASSVGGNQPQHF
J: TRBJ1-5
size: -
D: -
V: TRBV28

DNA: TGTGCCAGCTCACGGGGGGAGAATGGCTACACCTTC
CDR3: CASSRGENGYTF
J: TRBJ1-2
size: -
D: -
V: TRBV18

DNA: TGTGCCAGCAGCCAACGCGGGGGTCGCTCCTACAATGAGCAGTTCTTC
CDR3: CASSQRGGRSYNEQFF
J: TRBJ2-1
size: -
D: TRBD2
V: TRBV13

DNA: TGTGCCAGCAGCCAAGGACAGGGGGCGGACGGCTACACCTTC
CDR3: CASSQGQGADGYTF
J: TRBJ1-2
size: once
D: TRBD1
V: TRBV3-1/TRBV3-2

DNA: TGTGCCAGCAGGAGTCAGGGGTCACGGCAGCCCCAGCATTTT
CDR3: CASRSQGSRQPQHF
J: TRBJ1-5
size: -
D: -
V: TRBV2